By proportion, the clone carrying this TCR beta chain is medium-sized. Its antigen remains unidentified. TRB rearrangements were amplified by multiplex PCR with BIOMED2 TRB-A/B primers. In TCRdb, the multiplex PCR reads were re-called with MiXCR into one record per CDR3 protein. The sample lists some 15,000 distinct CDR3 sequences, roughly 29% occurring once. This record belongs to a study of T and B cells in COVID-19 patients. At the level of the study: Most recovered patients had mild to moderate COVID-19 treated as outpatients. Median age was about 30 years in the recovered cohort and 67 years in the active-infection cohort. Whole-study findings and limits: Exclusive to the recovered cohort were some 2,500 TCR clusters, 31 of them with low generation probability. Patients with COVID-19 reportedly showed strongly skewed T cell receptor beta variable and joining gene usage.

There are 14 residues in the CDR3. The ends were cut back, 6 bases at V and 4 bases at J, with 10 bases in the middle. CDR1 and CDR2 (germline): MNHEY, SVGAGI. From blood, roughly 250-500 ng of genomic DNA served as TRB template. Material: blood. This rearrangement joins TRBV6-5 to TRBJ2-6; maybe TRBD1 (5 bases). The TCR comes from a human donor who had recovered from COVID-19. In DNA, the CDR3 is TGTGCCAGCAGAGACAGCTGGGGGGCCAACGTCCTGACTTTC. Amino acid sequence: CASRDSWGANVLTF.